Following are 3 T cell receptor beta chains from one sample sequenced in a study of cytomegalovirus exposure and HLA in healthy donors. PCR involved 60 Vbeta and 13 Jbeta primers. Sequencing used immunoSEQ multiplex PCR; TCRdb keeps in-frame clones, though not all of them. The sample shows 90,000 to 150,000 clones, roughly 80% of them seen only once. Sequences were obtained from PBMCs. The receptors shown here come from a man aged 50 to 59 in good health and CMV-seropositive.

The gene calls are TRBV7-9 and TRBJ2-1; 8 nucleotides align to TRBD1. V was clipped by 1 base and J by 2 bases; unmatched bases: 1. CDR1 is SEHNR and CDR2 is FQNEAQ in the germline V gene (reference sequence). The CDR3 is 15 amino acids. This chain's CDR3 is CASSLGTGPYNEQFF. CDR3 nucleotide sequence: TGTGCCAGCAGCTTAGGGACAGGGCCCTACAATGAGCAGTTCTTC.

The CDR3 nucleotides read TGTGCCTGGATAGCCGGGAAGGGATCACCCCTCCACTTT. This codes for CAWIAGKGSPLHF. The gene calls are TRBV30 and TRBJ1-6, with D hard to call. The CDR3 loop spans 13 amino acids. Germline V gene lookup returns CDR1 GTSNPN and CDR2 SVGIG (reference sequence). Trimming pared 4 bases from V and 10 bases from J, leaving 14 bases between. Full variable domain (missing parts from reference TRBV30 and TRBJ1-6): SQTIHQWPATLVQPVGSPLSLECTVEGTSNPNLYWYRQAAGRGLQLLFYSVGIGQISSEVPQNLSASRPQDRQFILSSKKLLLSDSGFYLCAWIAGKGSPLHFGNGTRLTVT.

This chain uses TRBV7-8 with TRBJ2-1; 10 nucleotides agree with TRBD2. There are 15 residues in the CDR3. V lost 5 bases and J lost 8; bases outside the gene matches: 9. Germline assignment: CDR1 SGHVS and CDR2 FQNEAQ. The CDR3 DNA sequence: TGTGCCAGCAGCAGAGGGACTAGCGAAGTCGATGAGCAGTTCTTC. Amino acid sequence: CASSRGTSEVDEQFF.